The rows below give T cell receptor beta chains drawn from one sample of a study of blood T cell repertoires in COVID-19. Here immunoSEQ multiplex PCR was the method, and the copy in TCRdb shows in-frame clones only, minus some. The sample has roughly 140,000 clones; 84% are singletons. Sequencing was performed on PBMCs or T cells enriched from blood (not recorded which). These receptors all come from a man aged 45-65 years who had recovered from COVID-19. CDR3s include the opening cysteine and the closing phenylalanine or tryptophan. D genes are given only for firm matches. Clone size appears in some rows only: once, few, many, or a class for an expanded clone.

size: few
D: -
V: TRBV5-5
J: TRBJ2-3
DNA: TGTGCCAGCAGCTGGGGCGGTTACGACACAGATACGCAGTATTTT
CDR3: CASSWGGYDTDTQYF

size: few
D: TRBD1
V: TRBV11-3
J: TRBJ2-1
DNA: TGTGCCAGCAGCTTAGATCAACAGGGGCCGAACAATGAGCAGTTCTTC
CDR3: CASSLDQQGPNNEQFF

size: -
D: -
V: TRBV29-1
J: TRBJ1-1
DNA: TGCAGCGTTGAAGACCCGACAGCCAACACTGAAGCTTTCTTT
CDR3: CSVEDPTANTEAFF

size: -
D: -
V: TRBV7-2
J: TRBJ1-1
DNA: TGTGCCAGCAGCTTGGACAGGAACACTGAAGCTTTCTTT
CDR3: CASSLDRNTEAFF

size: -
D: -
V: TRBV5-1
J: TRBJ1-5
DNA: TGCGCCAGCAGCCTAACTGCGGGTCAGCCCCAGCATTTT
CDR3: CASSLTAGQPQHF

size: -
D: TRBD1
V: TRBV7-9
J: TRBJ1-2
DNA: TGTGCCAGCAACGCGATCTACAGGGGCGATGGCTACACCTTC
CDR3: CASNAIYRGDGYTF

size: -
D: TRBD2
V: TRBV4-2
J: TRBJ2-2
DNA: TGTGCCAGCAGCCAAGAAGCGCTAGCGGGGGGCGTGAACACCGGGGAGCTGTTTTTT
CDR3: CASSQEALAGGVNTGELFF

size: once
D: TRBD1
V: TRBV5-1
J: TRBJ2-5
DNA: TGCGCCAGCAGTTACGGGACAGTCAACCAAGAGACCCAGTACTTC
CDR3: CASSYGTVNQETQYF

size: -
D: -
V: TRBV3-1/TRBV3-2
J: TRBJ2-1
DNA: TGTGCCAGCAGCCAAGACAGGGGTAGTTTTGATGAGCAGTTCTTC
CDR3: CASSQDRGSFDEQFF

size: many
D: -
V: TRBV19
J: TRBJ1-6
DNA: TGTGCCAGTAGTATACCCGGACAGAGCTTTAATTCACCCCTCCACTTT
CDR3: CASSIPGQSFNSPLHF

size: few
D: -
V: TRBV27
J: TRBJ1-6
DNA: TGTGCCAGCAGTTTTCAGGGTAGTAATTCACCCCTCCACTTT
CDR3: CASSFQGSNSPLHF

size: -
D: -
V: TRBV5-1
J: TRBJ2-2
DNA: TGCGCTACCAGTTCGCCCTACAGCTACACCGGGGAGCTGTTTTTT
CDR3: CATSSPYSYTGELFF

size: -
D: -
V: TRBV21-1
J: TRBJ2-5
DNA: TGTGCCAGCAGCAAAGGCCCGAGACAGGCTGAGCCCCAGTACTTC
CDR3: CASSKGPRQAEPQYF

size: few
D: TRBD2
V: TRBV24-1
J: TRBJ2-1
DNA: TGTGCCACCAGTGAGGGCGGGACTAGCAGCGACAATGAGCAGTTCTTC
CDR3: CATSEGGTSSDNEQFF

size: -
D: TRBD1
V: TRBV6-2/TRBV6-3
J: TRBJ2-1
DNA: TGTGCCAGCAACCCGGGACAGTCCAATGAGCAGTTCTTC
CDR3: CASNPGQSNEQFF

size: -
D: TRBD2
V: TRBV7-2
J: TRBJ2-5
DNA: TGTGCCAGCAGCTTAGTTCCGGGGGGGCTAGAGACCCAGTACTTC
CDR3: CASSLVPGGLETQYF

size: -
D: -
V: TRBV7-8
J: TRBJ1-5
DNA: TGTGCCAGCAGCTTAGGCCGACAGGTCGGAGGCAATCAGCCCCAGCATTTT
CDR3: CASSLGRQVGGNQPQHF